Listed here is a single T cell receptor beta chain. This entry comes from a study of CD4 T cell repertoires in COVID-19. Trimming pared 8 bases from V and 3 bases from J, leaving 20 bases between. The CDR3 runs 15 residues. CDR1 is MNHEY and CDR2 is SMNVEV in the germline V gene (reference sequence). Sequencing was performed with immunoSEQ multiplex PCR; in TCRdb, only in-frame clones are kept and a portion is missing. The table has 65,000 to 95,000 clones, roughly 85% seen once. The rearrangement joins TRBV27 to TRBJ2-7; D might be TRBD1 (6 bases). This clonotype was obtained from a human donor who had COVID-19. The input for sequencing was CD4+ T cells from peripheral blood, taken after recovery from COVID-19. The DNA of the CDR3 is TGTGCCAGCCTGACCGTTGAGGACAGATGCTACGAGCAGTACTTC. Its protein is CASLTVEDRCYEQYF.